These T cell receptor beta chains were read from a single sample in a study of T cells after yellow fever vaccination. TCRdb processed the 5' RACE reads anew with MiXCR; each CDR3 protein has one entry. The data show more than 20,000 distinct CDR3 sequences, under 7% seen once. The sequencing here drew on PBMCs, either bulk or a sorted T-cell subset (CD4+, CD8+, memory, or dextramer-sorted; not recorded which), taken 15 days after the yellow fever booster vaccination. Receptor source: a man aged 30-40 years who received the YFV17D yellow fever vaccine. Each CDR3 is given with its conserved first and last residue. A D gene is named only where the DNA matches it firmly. Sizes are listed as once, few, many, or a class for an expanded clone.

d_gene	abundance	v_gene	j_gene	CDR3nt	CDR3aa
.	many	TRBV10-3	TRBJ1-4	TGTGCCATCAGTGACGACAGAGTCGAAAAACTGTTTTTT	CAISDDRVEKLFF
TRBD2	many	TRBV7-9	TRBJ2-1	TGTGCCAGCAGCCTGGGGACTAGCGGATCCAATGAGCAGTTCTTC	CASSLGTSGSNEQFF
TRBD2	many	TRBV19	TRBJ2-5	TGTGCCAGCGGGACTAGCGCAACTGGGACCCAGTACTTC	CASGTSATGTQYF
TRBD2	medium-sized	TRBV20-1	TRBJ2-5	TGCAGTGCTAGAAAGGCGACTAGCGGCGTGGAGACCCAGTACTTC	CSARKATSGVETQYF
.	many	TRBV7-2	TRBJ2-3	TGTGCCAGCAGCTTGGGCCTAGCGAACACAGATACGCAGTATTTT	CASSLGLANTDTQYF
TRBD1	many	TRBV6-5	TRBJ2-7	TGTGCCAGCAGTTACGGACAGGGGGGACCTAAGACTTACTACGAGCAGTACTTC	CASSYGQGGPKTYYEQYF
.	many	TRBV19	TRBJ2-1	TGTGCCAGTAGTATGTTACTGCGGTACAATGAGCAGTTCTTC	CASSMLLRYNEQFF
TRBD1	medium-sized	TRBV10-3	TRBJ2-5	TGTGCCATCAGTGAGGGACAGGGGCAAGAGACCCAGTACTTC	CAISEGQGQETQYF
TRBD2	few	TRBV27	TRBJ2-1	TGTGCCAGCAGTCGACCACCGACTAGCGCTACCTCCAATGAGCAGTTCTTC	CASSRPPTSATSNEQFF
TRBD1	many	TRBV5-1	TRBJ2-3	TGCGCCAGCAGCTCTGGACAGGGAGAGGGTCATACGCAGTATTTT	CASSSGQGEGHTQYF
.	many	TRBV28	TRBJ2-1	TGTGCCAGCAGAGAGAGTTCCTACAATGAGCAGTTCTTC	CASRESSYNEQFF
.	many	TRBV6-5	TRBJ2-7	TGTGCCAGCAGTTACTCGAATAAGAACGAGCAGTACTTC	CASSYSNKNEQYF
TRBD1	many	TRBV4-3	TRBJ2-7	TGCGCCAGCAGCCTCCGCTTACAGGGGGCTTACGAGCAGTACTTC	CASSLRLQGAYEQYF
.	many	TRBV7-9	TRBJ2-1	TGTGCGGAGGGTACCAACAATGAGCAGTTCTTC	CAEGTNNEQFF
TRBD1	many	TRBV5-4	TRBJ2-3	TGTGCCAGCAGCACTTTAGACAGGGGAATAGATACGCAGTATTTT	CASSTLDRGIDTQYF
TRBD2	many	TRBV7-2	TRBJ2-1	TGTGCCAGCAGCACCGCCGGGACTAGGTACAATGAGCAGTTCTTC	CASSTAGTRYNEQFF
TRBD1	many	TRBV9	TRBJ2-6	TGTGCCAGCACCGTGGGACAGGCTGGGGCCAACGTCCTGACTTTC	CASTVGQAGANVLTF
.	many	TRBV2	TRBJ2-7	TGTGCCAGCAGTGTATCGACAGTTGGCTACGAGCAGTACTTC	CASSVSTVGYEQYF
.	many	TRBV12-3/TRBV12-4	TRBJ2-7	TGTGCCAGCAGTTCTGACGGTGGGTCCTACGAGCAGTACTTC	CASSSDGGSYEQYF
.	many	TRBV24-1	TRBJ2-7	TGTGCCACCAGTGACAGGGGTGGCGAGCAGTACTTC	CATSDRGGEQYF
.	many	TRBV18	TRBJ2-4	TGTGCCAGCTCACCATCTCCAGCCTCCGCCGGGGCGGACTCAAAAAACATTCAGTACTTC	CASSPSPASAGADSKNIQYF
TRBD2	many	TRBV20-1	TRBJ2-3	TGCAGTGCTAGCTTAGCCCGGGAGGGCCCAGCTACGCAGTATTTT	CSASLAREGPATQYF
.	many	TRBV19	TRBJ1-2	TGTGCCAGTAGTATAGACAGGGACTATGGCTACACCTTC	CASSIDRDYGYTF
.	many	TRBV12-3/TRBV12-4	TRBJ2-1	TGTGCCAGCAGTTTTAGGTATGCAGGGTTGAAGTTCTTC	CASSFRYAGLKFF
.	many	TRBV7-8	TRBJ1-5	TGTGCCAGCAGCTCAAAACGGGACGTAAATAGCAATCAGCCCCAGCATTTT	CASSSKRDVNSNQPQHF
.	many	TRBV5-1	TRBJ2-1	TGCGCCAGCTCCGGGGATGTCCCAACTAATGAGCAGTTCTTC	CASSGDVPTNEQFF
.	many	TRBV7-9	TRBJ1-5	TGTGCCAGCAGCCCAAGTGGGGTTGGCAATCAGCCCCAGCATTTT	CASSPSGVGNQPQHF
.	many	TRBV7-2	TRBJ1-1	TGTGCCAGCAGCTCCCCTGACAAGAACACTGAAGCTTTCTTT	CASSSPDKNTEAFF
.	many	TRBV9	TRBJ2-3	TGTGCCAGCAACGCACAGATCACAGATACGCAGTATTTT	CASNAQITDTQYF
.	many	TRBV12-3/TRBV12-4	TRBJ1-5	TGTGCCAGCAGTTTTATGGGGGGAAGGCGCAATCAGCCCCAGCATTTT	CASSFMGGRRNQPQHF
TRBD1	many	TRBV2	TRBJ1-5	TGTGCCAGCAGCCTTGAGGGGGCTGGGCATTTT	CASSLEGAGHF
TRBD1	many	TRBV5-1	TRBJ1-1	TGCGCCAGCAGCTTGGATGTACGGGACAGCAACACTGAAGCTTTCTTT	CASSLDVRDSNTEAFF
.	many	TRBV4-3	TRBJ1-5	TGCGCCAGCAGCCAAGATCTAGGAGTAAGGGGCGGTCGGTATCAGCCCCAGCATTTT	CASSQDLGVRGGRYQPQHF
.	many	TRBV5-1	TRBJ2-1	TGCGCCAGCAGCTTGGGGACCGCGGTTGAGCAGTTCTTC	CASSLGTAVEQFF
.	few	TRBV3-1	TRBJ2-2	TGTGCCAGCAGGGGGTGGAACACCGGGGAGCTGTTTTTT	CASRGWNTGELFF
.	many	TRBV7-9	TRBJ1-4	TGTGCCAGCAGCTCGGGGGTGAGCGGTGAAAAACTGTTTTTT	CASSSGVSGEKLFF